The rows below give T cell receptor beta chains drawn from one sample of a study of metastatic and nonmetastatic thyroid tumors. TCRdb re-called the PCR reads via MiXCR. Here the sample spans 13,000 to 15,000 clones, 25% to 30% being singletons. What was sequenced was blood. The receptor source for this set is a female donor with papillary thyroid cancer or a benign thyroid nodule (not recorded which). Some clones in this sample may be carry-over from other donors' samples. CDR3s include the opening cysteine and the closing phenylalanine or tryptophan. The D gene is left open where the match is weak. Expanded clones are given a class, and other clones once, few, many or no size at all.

CDR3 protein: CAWSVPGSYEQYF; CDR3 DNA: TGTGCCTGGAGTGTACCAGGTTCCTACGAGCAGTACTTC; J gene: TRBJ2-7; V gene: TRBV30; D gene: -; clone size: -
CDR3 protein: CASSLRTGPTYEQYF; CDR3 DNA: TGTGCCAGCAGCTTAAGGACAGGGCCAACATACGAGCAGTACTTC; J gene: TRBJ2-7; V gene: TRBV5-8; D gene: TRBD1; clone size: -
CDR3 protein: CASSIYTGASNQPQHF; CDR3 DNA: TGTGCCAGTAGTATTTATACGGGGGCAAGCAATCAGCCCCAGCATTTT; J gene: TRBJ1-5; V gene: TRBV19; D gene: -; clone size: -
CDR3 protein: CASRLAGTGGHGEQFF; CDR3 DNA: TGTGCCAGCAGGTTAGCAGGGACAGGGGGCCATGGGGAGCAGTTCTTC; J gene: TRBJ2-1; V gene: TRBV7-2; D gene: TRBD1; clone size: -
CDR3 protein: CASGLAGTGGKWEQFF; CDR3 DNA: TGTGCCAGCGGCTTAGCCGGGACAGGGGGCAAGTGGGAGCAGTTCTTC; J gene: TRBJ2-1; V gene: TRBV7-2; D gene: TRBD1; clone size: -
CDR3 protein: CASSPTGGGANEKLFF; CDR3 DNA: TGTGCCAGCAGTCCAACAGGGGGGGGTGCTAATGAAAAACTGTTTTTT; J gene: TRBJ1-4; V gene: TRBV28; D gene: TRBD1; clone size: few
CDR3 protein: CASSFGGDNSPLHF; CDR3 DNA: TGTGCCAGCAGTTTCGGGGGGGATAATTCACCCCTCCACTTT; J gene: TRBJ1-6; V gene: TRBV27; D gene: -; clone size: many
CDR3 protein: CASSPSKLAGVSYGDEQFF; CDR3 DNA: TGCGCCAGCAGCCCGTCGAAACTAGCGGGAGTAAGTTACGGGGATGAGCAGTTCTTC; J gene: TRBJ2-1; V gene: TRBV5-1; D gene: TRBD2; clone size: medium-sized
CDR3 protein: CASSPRDSQGEAFF; CDR3 DNA: TGTGCCAGCAGCCCCAGGGACAGTCAGGGTGAAGCTTTCTTT; J gene: TRBJ1-1; V gene: TRBV2; D gene: TRBD1; clone size: medium-sized
CDR3 protein: CASSLDTGRGEQYF; CDR3 DNA: TGTGCCAGCAGCTTAGACACGGGCCGGGGTGAGCAGTACTTC; J gene: TRBJ2-7; V gene: TRBV13; D gene: -; clone size: once
CDR3 protein: CASSYGTDSYEQYF; CDR3 DNA: TGTGCCAGCAGTTACGGTACGGACAGCTACGAGCAGTACTTC; J gene: TRBJ2-7; V gene: TRBV6-5; D gene: -; clone size: few
CDR3 protein: CASSYLTYEQYF; CDR3 DNA: TGTGCCAGCAGTTACCTGACCTACGAGCAGTACTTC; J gene: TRBJ2-7; V gene: TRBV6-2/TRBV6-3; D gene: -; clone size: -
CDR3 protein: CASRTHPLGEKLFF; CDR3 DNA: TGTGCCAGCAGGACACATCCTCTAGGTGAAAAACTGTTTTTT; J gene: TRBJ1-4; V gene: TRBV28; D gene: -; clone size: -